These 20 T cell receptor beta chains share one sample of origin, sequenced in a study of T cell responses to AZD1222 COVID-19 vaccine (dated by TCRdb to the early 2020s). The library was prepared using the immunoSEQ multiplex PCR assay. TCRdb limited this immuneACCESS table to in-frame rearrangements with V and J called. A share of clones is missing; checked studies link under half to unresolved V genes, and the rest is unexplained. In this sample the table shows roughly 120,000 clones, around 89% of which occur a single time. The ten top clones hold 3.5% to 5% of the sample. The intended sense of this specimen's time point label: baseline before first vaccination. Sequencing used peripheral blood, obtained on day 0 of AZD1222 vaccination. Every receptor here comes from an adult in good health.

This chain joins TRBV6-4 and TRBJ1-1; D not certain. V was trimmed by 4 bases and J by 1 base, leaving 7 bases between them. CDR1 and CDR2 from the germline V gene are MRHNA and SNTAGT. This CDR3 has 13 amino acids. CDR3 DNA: TGTGCCAGCAGTGCCGGCGGGAACACTGAAGCTTTCTTT. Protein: CASSAGGNTEAFF.

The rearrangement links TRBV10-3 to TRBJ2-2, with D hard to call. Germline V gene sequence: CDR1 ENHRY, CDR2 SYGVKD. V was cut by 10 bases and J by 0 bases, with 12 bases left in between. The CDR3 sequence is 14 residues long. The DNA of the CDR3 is TGTGCCACCGCCGATGGGACGAACACCGGGGAGCTGTTTTTT. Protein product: CATADGTNTGELFF.

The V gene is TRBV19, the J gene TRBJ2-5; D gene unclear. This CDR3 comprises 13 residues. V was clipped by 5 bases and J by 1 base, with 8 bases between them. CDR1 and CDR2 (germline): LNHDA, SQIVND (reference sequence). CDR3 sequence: CASSLQLQETQYF. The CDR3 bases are TGTGCCAGTAGTTTACAGCTCCAAGAGACCCAGTACTTC.

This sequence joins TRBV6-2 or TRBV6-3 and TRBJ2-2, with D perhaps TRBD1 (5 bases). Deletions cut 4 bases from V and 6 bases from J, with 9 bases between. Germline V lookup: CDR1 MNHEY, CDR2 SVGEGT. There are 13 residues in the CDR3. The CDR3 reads CASSFRGPGELFF. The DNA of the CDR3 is TGTGCCAGCAGTTTTAGGGGTCCCGGGGAGCTGTTTTTT.

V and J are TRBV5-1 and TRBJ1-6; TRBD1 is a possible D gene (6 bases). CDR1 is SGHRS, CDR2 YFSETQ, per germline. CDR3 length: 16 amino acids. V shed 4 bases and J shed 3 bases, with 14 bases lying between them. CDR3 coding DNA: TGCGCCAGCAGCACGGGACATCTCTTCTATAATTCACCCCTCCACTTT. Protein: CASSTGHLFYNSPLHF.

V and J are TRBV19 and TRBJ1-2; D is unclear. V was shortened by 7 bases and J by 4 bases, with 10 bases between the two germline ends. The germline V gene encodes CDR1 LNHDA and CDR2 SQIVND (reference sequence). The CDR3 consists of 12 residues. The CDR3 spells CASKGGSYGYTF. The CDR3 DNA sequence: TGTGCCAGTAAAGGTGGATCCTATGGCTACACCTTC.

CDR3 nucleotides: TGTGCCAGCAGCCTCAAAGGGGTTTACTATGGCTACACCTTC. Its protein product is CASSLKGVYYGYTF. The chain recombines TRBV5-5 with TRBJ1-2, with D perhaps matching TRBD1 (5 bases). From germline, CDR1 is SGHKS and CDR2 YYEKEE (reference sequence). This CDR3 has 14 amino acids. The V end was cut by 4 bases, the J end by 3 bases, with 13 bases between.

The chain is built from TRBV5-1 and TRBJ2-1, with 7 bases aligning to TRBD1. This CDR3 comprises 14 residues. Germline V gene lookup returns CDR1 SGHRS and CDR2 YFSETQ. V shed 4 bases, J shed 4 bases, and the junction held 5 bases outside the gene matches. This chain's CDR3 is CASSLGQNYNEQFF. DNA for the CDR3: TGCGCCAGCAGCCTGGGACAGAATTACAATGAGCAGTTCTTC. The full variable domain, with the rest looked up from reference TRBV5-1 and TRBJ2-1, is KAGVTQTPRYLIKTRGQQVTLSCSPISGHRSVSWYQQTPGQGLQFLFEYFSETQRNKGNFPGRFSGRQFSNSRSEMNVSTLELGDSALYLCASSLGQNYNEQFFGPGTRLTVL.

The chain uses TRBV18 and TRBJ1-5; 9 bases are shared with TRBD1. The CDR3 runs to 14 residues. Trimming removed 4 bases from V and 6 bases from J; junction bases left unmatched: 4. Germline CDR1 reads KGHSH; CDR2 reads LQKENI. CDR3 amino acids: CASSRGQGGQPQHF. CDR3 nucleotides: TGTGCCAGCTCACGGGGACAGGGCGGTCAGCCCCAGCATTTT.

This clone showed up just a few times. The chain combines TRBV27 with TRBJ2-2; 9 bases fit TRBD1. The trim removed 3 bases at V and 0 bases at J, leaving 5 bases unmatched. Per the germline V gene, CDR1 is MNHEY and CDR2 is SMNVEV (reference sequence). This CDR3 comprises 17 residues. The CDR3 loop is CASSFFGTGTNTGELFF. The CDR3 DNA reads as TGTGCCAGCAGTTTTTTTGGGACAGGGACGAACACCGGGGAGCTGTTTTTT.

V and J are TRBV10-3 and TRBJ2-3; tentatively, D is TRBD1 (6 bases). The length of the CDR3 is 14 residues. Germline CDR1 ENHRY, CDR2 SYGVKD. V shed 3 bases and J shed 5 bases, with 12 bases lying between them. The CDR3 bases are TGTGCCATCAGTGAATCCGTACAGGGAGATACGCAGTATTTT. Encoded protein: CAISESVQGDTQYF.

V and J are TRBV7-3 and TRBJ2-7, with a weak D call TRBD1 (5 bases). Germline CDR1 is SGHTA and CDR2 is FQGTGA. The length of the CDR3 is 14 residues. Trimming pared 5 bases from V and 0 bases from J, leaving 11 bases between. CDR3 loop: CASSIDSHSYEQYF. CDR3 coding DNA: TGTGCCAGCAGCATCGACAGTCACTCCTACGAGCAGTACTTC.

The CDR3 region is CSASPIAENTGELFF. CDR3 DNA sequence: TGCAGTGCGAGTCCTATAGCGGAAAACACCGGGGAGCTGTTTTTT. The chain recombines TRBV20-1 with TRBJ2-2; D possibly corresponds to TRBD2 (6 bases). The CDR3 sequence is 15 residues long. Trimming stripped 6 bases from V and 2 bases from J, with 16 bases between. The germline V gene has CDR1 DFQATT and CDR2 SNEGSKA (reference sequence).

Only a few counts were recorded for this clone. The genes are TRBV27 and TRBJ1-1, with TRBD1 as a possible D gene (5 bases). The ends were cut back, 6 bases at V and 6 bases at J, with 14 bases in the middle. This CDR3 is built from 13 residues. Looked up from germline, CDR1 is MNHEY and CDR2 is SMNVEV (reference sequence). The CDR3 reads CASRVGGRPEAFF. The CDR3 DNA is TGTGCCAGCAGGGTTGGGGGGAGGCCTGAAGCTTTCTTT.

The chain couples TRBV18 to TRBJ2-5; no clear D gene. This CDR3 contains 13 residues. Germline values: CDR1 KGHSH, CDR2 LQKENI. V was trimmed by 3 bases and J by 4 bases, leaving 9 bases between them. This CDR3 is CASSPETGETQYF. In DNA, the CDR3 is TGTGCCAGCTCACCTGAGACCGGAGAGACCCAGTACTTC. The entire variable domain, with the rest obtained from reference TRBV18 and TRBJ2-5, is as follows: NAGVMQNPRHLVRRRGQEARLRCSPMKGHSHVYWYRQLPEEGLKFMVYLQKENIIDESGMPKERFSAEFPKEGPSILRIQQVVRGDSAAYFCASSPETGETQYFGPGTRLLVL.

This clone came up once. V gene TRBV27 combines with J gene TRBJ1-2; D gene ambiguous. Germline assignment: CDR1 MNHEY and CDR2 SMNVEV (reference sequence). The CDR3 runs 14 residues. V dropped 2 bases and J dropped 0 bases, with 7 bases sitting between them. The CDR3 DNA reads TGTGCCAGCAGTTTAAGGATCACTAACTATGGCTACACCTTC. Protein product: CASSLRITNYGYTF.

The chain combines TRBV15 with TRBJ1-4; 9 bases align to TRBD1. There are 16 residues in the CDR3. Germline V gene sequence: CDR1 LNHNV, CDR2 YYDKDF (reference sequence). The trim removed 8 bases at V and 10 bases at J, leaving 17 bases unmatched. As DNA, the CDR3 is TGTGCCACCCAAGGGACAGGGCACGGGTCATTCGGAAAACTGTTTTTT. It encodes CATQGTGHGSFGKLFF.

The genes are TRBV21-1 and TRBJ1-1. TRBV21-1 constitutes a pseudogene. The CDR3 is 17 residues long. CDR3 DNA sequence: TGTGCCAGCAGCAAAGATCAAGGAGGGGACAAGAACACTGAAGCTTTCTTT. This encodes CASSKDQGGDKNTEAFF.

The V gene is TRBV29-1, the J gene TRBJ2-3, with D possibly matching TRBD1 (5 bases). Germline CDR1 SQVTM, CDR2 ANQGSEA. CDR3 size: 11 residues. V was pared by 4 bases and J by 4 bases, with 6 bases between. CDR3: CSVAGSDTQYF. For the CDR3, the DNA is TGCAGCGTTGCAGGGTCAGATACGCAGTATTTT.

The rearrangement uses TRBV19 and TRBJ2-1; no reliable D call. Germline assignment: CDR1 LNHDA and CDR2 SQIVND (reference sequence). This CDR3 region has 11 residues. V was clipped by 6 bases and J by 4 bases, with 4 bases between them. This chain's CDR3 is CASSQYNEQFF. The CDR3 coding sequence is TGTGCCAGTAGCCAGTACAATGAGCAGTTCTTC.